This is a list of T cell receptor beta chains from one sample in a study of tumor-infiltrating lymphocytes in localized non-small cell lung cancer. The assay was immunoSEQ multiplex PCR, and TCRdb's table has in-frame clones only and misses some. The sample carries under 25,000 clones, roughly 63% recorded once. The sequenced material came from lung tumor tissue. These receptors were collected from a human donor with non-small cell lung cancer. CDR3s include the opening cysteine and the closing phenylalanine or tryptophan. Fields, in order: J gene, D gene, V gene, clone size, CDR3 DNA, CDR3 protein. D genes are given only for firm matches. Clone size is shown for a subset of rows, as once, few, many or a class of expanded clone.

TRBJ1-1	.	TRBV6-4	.	TGTGCCAGCAGTGTGTCTGTGAACACTGAAGCTTTCTTT	CASSVSVNTEAFF
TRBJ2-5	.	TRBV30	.	TGTGCCTGGAGCCTAACGGGTTTACAAGAGACCCAGTACTTC	CAWSLTGLQETQYF
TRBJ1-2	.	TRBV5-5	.	TGTGCCAGCAGCTCAGGGACCGACAACTATGGCTACACCTTC	CASSSGTDNYGYTF
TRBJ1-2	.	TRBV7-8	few	TGTGCCAGCAGCCCAGAAACAGGGACCCTCTACTATGGCTACACCTTC	CASSPETGTLYYGYTF
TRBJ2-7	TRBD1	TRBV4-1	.	TGCGCCAGCAGCCAAGATCCTCAAGGGGGGACAGGGCGGAACGAGCAGTACTTC	CASSQDPQGGTGRNEQYF
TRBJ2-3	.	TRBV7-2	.	TGTGCCAGCAGCTTAGGGGGGATACCTAGCACAGATACGCAGTATTTT	CASSLGGIPSTDTQYF
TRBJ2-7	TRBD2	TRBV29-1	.	TGCAGCGTTGACAGGGAGGGCACCTACGAGCAGTACTTC	CSVDREGTYEQYF
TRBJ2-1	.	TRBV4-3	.	TGCGCCAGCAGCCAAAGTTGGGGGGCCGATGAGCAGTTCTTC	CASSQSWGADEQFF
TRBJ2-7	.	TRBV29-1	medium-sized	TGCAGCGTGGCAGGGGTCGCCTACGAGCAGTACTTC	CSVAGVAYEQYF
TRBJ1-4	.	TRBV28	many	TGTGCCAGCAAATCCGTTGCAACTAATGAAAAACTGTTTTTT	CASKSVATNEKLFF
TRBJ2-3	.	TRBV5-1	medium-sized	TGCGCCAGCAGCCATGACTCGCACTCTAGCACAGATACGCAGTATTTT	CASSHDSHSSTDTQYF
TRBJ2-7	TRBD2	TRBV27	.	TGTGCCAGCAGACAGAGACTAGCGGGATTCTACGAGCAGTACTTC	CASRQRLAGFYEQYF
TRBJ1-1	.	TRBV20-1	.	TGCAGTGCTAGAGATCCGCCAGGGGCTTTCTTT	CSARDPPGAFF
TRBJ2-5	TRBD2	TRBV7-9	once	TGTGCCAGCAGCTTAGCCGGGACTAGCGGACAAGAGACCCAGTACTTC	CASSLAGTSGQETQYF
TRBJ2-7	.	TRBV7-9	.	TGTGCCAGCAGCTTGGGGGGCGGAGGACCTTACGAGCAGTACTTC	CASSLGGGGPYEQYF
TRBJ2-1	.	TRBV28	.	TGTGCCAGCAGAATACAGGACTACAATGAGCAGTTCTTC	CASRIQDYNEQFF
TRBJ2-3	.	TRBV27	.	TGTGCCAGCAGTTCCCTGACATTAAGCACAGATACGCAGTATTTT	CASSSLTLSTDTQYF
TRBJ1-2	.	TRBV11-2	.	TGTGCCAGCAGCCTAGTTCCCCAGAACTATGGCTACACCTTC	CASSLVPQNYGYTF
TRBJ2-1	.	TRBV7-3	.	TGTGCCAGCAGCCTGGACACTGGTGAGCAGTTCTTC	CASSLDTGEQFF
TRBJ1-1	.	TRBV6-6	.	TGTGCCAGCAGGTGGAATGACAGGCCGAACACTGAAGCTTTCTTT	CASRWNDRPNTEAFF
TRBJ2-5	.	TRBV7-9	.	TGTGCCAGCAGCTTTAACCGCGGGGAAGGAGAGACCCAGTACTTC	CASSFNRGEGETQYF
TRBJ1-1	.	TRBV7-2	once	TGTGCCAGCAGCTTAGATCGGGTCGTGGGCACTGAAGCTTTCTTT	CASSLDRVVGTEAFF
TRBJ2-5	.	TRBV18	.	TGTGCCAGCGCCACAGAAAGCATAACCCAGTACTTC	CASATESITQYF
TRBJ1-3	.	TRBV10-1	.	TGCGCCAGCATCGGCAGCCTTGGAAACACCATATATTTT	CASIGSLGNTIYF
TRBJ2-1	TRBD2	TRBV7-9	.	TGTGCCAGCTGTCTAGCGGGAGGGCTCAATGAGCAGTTCTTC	CASCLAGGLNEQFF
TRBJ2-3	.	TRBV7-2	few	TGTGCCAGCAGCTTACTTCCGGGCGGAGGCACAGATACGCAGTATTTT	CASSLLPGGGTDTQYF
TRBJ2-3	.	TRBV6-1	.	TGTGCCAGCAGTGAAGCTGGCGAATCAGATACGCAGTATTTT	CASSEAGESDTQYF
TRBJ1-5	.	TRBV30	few	TGTGCCTGGAGTCCGGGCGGGCGGCAGCCCCAGCATTTT	CAWSPGGRQPQHF
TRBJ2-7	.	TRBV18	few	TGTGCCAGCTCCCAAGGGACTTCCTACGAGCAGTACTTC	CASSQGTSYEQYF
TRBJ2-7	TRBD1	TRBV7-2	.	TGTGCCAGCAGCAACAGGGGTGCTCAGTCCTACGAGCAGTACTTC	CASSNRGAQSYEQYF
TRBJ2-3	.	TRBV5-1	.	TGCGCCAGCAGAAGACAGTCGGAGACAGATACGCAGTATTTT	CASRRQSETDTQYF
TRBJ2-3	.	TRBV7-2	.	TGTGCCAGCAGCCCCAGGAGAGCGGGTGCTGATACGCAGTATTTT	CASSPRRAGADTQYF
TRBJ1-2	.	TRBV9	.	TGTGCCAGCAGCGCCCCCCGGGACACCGCGAACTATGGCTACACCTTC	CASSAPRDTANYGYTF
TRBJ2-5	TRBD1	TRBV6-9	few	TGTGCCAGCAGTTATTCGACCTGGACAGGCGGGGAGACCCAGTACTTC	CASSYSTWTGGETQYF